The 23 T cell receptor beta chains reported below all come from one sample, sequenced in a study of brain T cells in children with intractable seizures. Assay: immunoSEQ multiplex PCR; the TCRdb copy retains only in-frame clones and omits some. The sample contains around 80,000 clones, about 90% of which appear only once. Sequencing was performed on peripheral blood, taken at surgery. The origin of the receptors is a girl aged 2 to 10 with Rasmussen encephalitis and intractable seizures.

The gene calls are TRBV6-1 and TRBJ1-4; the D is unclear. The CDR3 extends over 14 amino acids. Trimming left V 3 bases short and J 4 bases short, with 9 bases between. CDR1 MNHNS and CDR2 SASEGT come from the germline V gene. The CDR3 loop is CASSDRISNEKLFF. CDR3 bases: TGTGCCAGCAGTGACAGGATTAGTAATGAAAAACTGTTTTTT.

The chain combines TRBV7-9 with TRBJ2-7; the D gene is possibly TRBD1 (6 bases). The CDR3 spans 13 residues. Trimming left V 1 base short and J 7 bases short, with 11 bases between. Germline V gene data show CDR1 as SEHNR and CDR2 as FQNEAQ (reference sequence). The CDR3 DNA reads TGTGCCAGCAGCTTAGATGGGGGCACGGAGCAGTACTTC. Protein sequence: CASSLDGGTEQYF.

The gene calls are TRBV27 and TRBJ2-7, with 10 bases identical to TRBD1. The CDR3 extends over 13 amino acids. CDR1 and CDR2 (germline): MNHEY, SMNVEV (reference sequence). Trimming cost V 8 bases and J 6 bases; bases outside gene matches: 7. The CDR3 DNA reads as TGTGCCAGCCGCGGGACAGGGGTACTCGAGCAGTACTTC. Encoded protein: CASRGTGVLEQYF.

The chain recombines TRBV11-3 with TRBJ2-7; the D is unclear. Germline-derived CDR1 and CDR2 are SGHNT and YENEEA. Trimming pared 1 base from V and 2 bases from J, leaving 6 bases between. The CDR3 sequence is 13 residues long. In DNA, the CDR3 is TGTGCCAGCAGCTTAGGTGGCACCTACGAGCAGTACTTC. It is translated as CASSLGGTYEQYF.

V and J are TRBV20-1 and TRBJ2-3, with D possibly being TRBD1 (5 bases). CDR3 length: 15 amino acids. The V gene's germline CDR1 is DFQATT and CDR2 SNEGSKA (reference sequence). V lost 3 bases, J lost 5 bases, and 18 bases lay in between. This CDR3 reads CSASSSGWKEDTQYF. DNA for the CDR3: TGCAGTGCTAGTTCTTCAGGGTGGAAGGAAGATACGCAGTATTTT.

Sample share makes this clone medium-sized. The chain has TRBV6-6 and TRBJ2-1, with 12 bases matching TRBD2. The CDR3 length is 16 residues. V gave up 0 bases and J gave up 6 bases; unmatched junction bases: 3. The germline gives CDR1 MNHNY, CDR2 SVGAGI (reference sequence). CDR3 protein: CASSYSTSGGINEQFF. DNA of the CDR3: TGTGCCAGCAGTTACTCGACTAGCGGGGGCATCAATGAGCAGTTCTTC.

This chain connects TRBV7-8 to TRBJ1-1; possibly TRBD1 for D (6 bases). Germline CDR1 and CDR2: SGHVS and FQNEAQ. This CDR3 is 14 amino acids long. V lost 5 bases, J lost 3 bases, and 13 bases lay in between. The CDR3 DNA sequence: TGTGCCAGCAGCCAGGGGCCGGGGTACACTGAAGCTTTCTTT. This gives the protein CASSQGPGYTEAFF.

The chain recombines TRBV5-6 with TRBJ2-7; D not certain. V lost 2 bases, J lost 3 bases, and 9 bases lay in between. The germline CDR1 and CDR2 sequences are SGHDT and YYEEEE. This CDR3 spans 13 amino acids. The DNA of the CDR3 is TGTGCCAGCAGCTTAGGAGAACTCTACGAGCAGTACTTC. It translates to CASSLGELYEQYF.

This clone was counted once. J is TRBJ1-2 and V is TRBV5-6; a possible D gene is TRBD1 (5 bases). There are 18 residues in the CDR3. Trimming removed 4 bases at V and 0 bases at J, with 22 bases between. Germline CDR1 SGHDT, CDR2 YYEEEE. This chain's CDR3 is CASSKAGFEGLANYGYTF. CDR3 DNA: TGTGCCAGCAGCAAGGCCGGTTTCGAGGGGTTAGCTAACTATGGCTACACCTTC.

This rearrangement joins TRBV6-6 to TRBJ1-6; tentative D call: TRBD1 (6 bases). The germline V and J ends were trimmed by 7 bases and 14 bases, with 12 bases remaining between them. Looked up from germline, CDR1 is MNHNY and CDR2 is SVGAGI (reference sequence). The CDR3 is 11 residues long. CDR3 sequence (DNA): TGTGCCAGCATGCAGGGGTTAACCCTCCACTTT. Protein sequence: CASMQGLTLHF.

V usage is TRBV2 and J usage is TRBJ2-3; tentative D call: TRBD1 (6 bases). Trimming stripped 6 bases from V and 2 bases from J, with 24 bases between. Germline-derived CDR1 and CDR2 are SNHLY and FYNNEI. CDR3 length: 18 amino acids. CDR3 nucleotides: TGTGCCAGCAGCTTACCTGACAGGCACAACCTCCCCACAGATACGCAGTATTTT. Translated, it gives CASSLPDRHNLPTDTQYF. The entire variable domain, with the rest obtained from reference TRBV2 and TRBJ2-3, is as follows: EPEVTQTPSHQVTQMGQEVILRCVPISNHLYFYWYRQILGQKVEFLVSFYNNEISEKSEIFDDQFSVERPDGSNFTLKIRSTKLEDSAMYFCASSLPDRHNLPTDTQYFGPGTRLTVL.

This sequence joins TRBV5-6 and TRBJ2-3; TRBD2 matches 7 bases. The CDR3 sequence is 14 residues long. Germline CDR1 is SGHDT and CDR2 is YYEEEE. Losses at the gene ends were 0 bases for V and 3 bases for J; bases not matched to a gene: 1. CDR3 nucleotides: TGTGCCAGCAGCTTGGCCGGGAGGACAGATACGCAGTATTTT. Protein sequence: CASSLAGRTDTQYF. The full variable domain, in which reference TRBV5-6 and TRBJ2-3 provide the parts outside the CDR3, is DAGVTQSPTHLIKTRGQQVTLRCSPKSGHDTVSWYQQALGQGPQFIFQYYEEEERQRGNFPDRFSGHQFPNYSSELNVNALLLGDSALYLCASSLAGRTDTQYFGPGTRLTVL.

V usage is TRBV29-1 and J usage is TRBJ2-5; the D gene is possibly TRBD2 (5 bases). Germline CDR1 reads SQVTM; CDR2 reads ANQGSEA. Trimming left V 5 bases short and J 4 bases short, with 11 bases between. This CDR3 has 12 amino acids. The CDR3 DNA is TGCAGCGTTTCCGGGGAAAGAGAGACCCAGTACTTC. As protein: CSVSGERETQYF.

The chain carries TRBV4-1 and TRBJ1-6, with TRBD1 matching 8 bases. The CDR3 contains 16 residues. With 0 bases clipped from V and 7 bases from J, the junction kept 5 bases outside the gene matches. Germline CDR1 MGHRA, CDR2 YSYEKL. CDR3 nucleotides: TGCGCCAGCAGCCAAGATTGGGCAGGGGGCAATTCACCCCTCCACTTT. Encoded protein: CASSQDWAGGNSPLHF.

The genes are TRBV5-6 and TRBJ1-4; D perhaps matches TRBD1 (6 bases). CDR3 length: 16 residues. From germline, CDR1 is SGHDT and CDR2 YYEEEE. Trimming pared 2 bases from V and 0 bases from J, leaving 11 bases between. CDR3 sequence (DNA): TGTGCCAGCAGCTTTAGGACAGTCTCAACTAATGAAAAACTGTTTTTT. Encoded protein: CASSFRTVSTNEKLFF.

Written as DNA, the CDR3 is TGTGCCATCAGTGATACTTCAAACTTGAATGAAAAACTGTTTTTT. As protein: CAISDTSNLNEKLFF. The genes are TRBV10-3 and TRBJ1-4; no clear D. Germline CDR1 is ENHRY and CDR2 is SYGVKD. V was clipped by 3 bases and J by 5 bases, with 13 bases between them. The CDR3 spans 15 residues.

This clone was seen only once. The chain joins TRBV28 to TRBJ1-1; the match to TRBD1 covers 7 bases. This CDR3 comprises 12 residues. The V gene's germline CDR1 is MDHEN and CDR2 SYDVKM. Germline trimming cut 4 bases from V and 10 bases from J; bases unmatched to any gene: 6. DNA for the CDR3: TGTGCCAGCAGTTGGGGGCAGGGGGGAGCTTTCTTT. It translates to CASSWGQGGAFF.

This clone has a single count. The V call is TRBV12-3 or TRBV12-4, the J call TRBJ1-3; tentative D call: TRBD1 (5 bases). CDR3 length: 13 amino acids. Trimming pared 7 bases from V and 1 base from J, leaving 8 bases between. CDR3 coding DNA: TGTGCCAGCATCAGGGCATCTGGAAACACCATATATTTT. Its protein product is CASIRASGNTIYF.

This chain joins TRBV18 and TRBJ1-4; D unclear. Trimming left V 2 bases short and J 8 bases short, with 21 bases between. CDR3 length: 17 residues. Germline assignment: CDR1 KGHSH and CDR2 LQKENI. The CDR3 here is CASSPWENGPRGEKLFF. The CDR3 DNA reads TGTGCCAGCTCACCATGGGAAAACGGGCCCCGAGGGGAAAAACTGTTTTTT.

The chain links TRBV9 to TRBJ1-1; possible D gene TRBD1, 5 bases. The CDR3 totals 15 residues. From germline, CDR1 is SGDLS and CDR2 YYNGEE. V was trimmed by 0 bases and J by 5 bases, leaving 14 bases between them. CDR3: CASSVGGDLMTEAFF. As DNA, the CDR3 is TGTGCCAGCAGCGTAGGTGGGGACCTTATGACTGAAGCTTTCTTT.

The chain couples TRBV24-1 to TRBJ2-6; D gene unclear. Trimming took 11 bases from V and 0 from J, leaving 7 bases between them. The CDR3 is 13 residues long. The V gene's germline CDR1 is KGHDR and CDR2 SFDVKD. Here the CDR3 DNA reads TGTGCCATCCGGTCCTCTGGGGCCAACGTCCTGACTTTC. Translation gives CAIRSSGANVLTF.

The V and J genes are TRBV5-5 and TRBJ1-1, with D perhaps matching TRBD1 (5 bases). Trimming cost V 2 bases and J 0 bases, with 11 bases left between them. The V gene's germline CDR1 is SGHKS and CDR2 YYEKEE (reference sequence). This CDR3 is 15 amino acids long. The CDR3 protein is CASSLSGSMNTEAFF. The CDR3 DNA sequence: TGTGCCAGCAGCTTATCAGGGAGTATGAACACTGAAGCTTTCTTT.

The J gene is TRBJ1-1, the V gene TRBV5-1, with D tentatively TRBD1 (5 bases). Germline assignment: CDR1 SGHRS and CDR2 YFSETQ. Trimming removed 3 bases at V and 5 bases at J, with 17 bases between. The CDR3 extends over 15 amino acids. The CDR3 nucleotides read TGCGCCAGCAGCTGGGAGGGGCCGGGTGGGACTGAAGCTTTCTTT. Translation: CASSWEGPGGTEAFF.